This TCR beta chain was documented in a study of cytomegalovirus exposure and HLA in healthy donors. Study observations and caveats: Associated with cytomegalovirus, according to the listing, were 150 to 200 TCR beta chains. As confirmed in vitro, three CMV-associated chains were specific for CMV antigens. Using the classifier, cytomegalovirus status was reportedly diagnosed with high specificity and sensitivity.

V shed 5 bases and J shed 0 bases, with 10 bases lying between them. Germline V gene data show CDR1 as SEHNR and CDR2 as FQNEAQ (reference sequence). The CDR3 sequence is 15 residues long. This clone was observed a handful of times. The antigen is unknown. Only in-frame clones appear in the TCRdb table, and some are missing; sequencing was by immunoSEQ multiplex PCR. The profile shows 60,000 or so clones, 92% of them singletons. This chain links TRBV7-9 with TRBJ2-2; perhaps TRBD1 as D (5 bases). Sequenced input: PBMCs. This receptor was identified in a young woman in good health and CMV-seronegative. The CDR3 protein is CASSLTVTNTGELFF. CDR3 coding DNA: TGTGCCAGCAGCCTGACAGTTACGAACACCGGGGAGCTGTTTTTT.